The 27 T cell receptor beta chains below all came from one sample that was sequenced in a study of shared clonotypes between healthy human individuals. Here immunoSEQ multiplex PCR was the method, and the copy in TCRdb shows in-frame clones only, minus some. The table shows some 2,100,000 clones, with 90% to 97% occurring only once. The sequenced sample consisted of naive CD4+ T cells sorted from blood. Subset of the sample: CD45RA+ positively selected. The receptors come from a man aged 18 to 29 in good health.

The chain joins TRBV4-2 to TRBJ2-3, with D perhaps TRBD1 (6 bases). V was pared by 1 base and J by 6 bases, with 11 bases between. This CDR3 comprises 14 residues. The V gene's germline CDR1 is LGHNA and CDR2 YNFKEQ. The CDR3 protein is CASSQGTGWDTQYF. The DNA of the CDR3 is TGTGCCAGCAGCCAAGGCACAGGGTGGGATACGCAGTATTTT.

V and J are TRBV5-1 and TRBJ2-1, with 10 bases matching TRBD2. This CDR3 has 14 residues. V dropped 3 bases and J dropped 9; count of bases not matched to a gene: 6. Germline V gene sequence: CDR1 SGHRS, CDR2 YFSETQ. The CDR3 spells CASSSGTSVSEQFF. The CDR3 coding sequence is TGCGCCAGCAGCTCCGGGACTAGCGTCAGTGAGCAGTTCTTC.

The chain carries TRBV5-6 and TRBJ1-5; TRBD1 aligns across 8 bases. CDR3 length: 14 residues. Germline V lookup: CDR1 SGHDT, CDR2 YYEEEE. V lost 2 bases to trimming and J lost 7 bases; unmatched junction nucleotides: 5. Written as DNA, the CDR3 is TGTGCCAGCAGCTTTCAGGGGGCGGGGCAGCCCCAGCATTTT. Translating it yields CASSFQGAGQPQHF.

With respect to this clone: Other nucleotide sequences from this sample produce the same CDR3. This chain connects TRBV7-2 to TRBJ2-7; TRBD2 might be the D (5 bases). V dropped 2 bases and J dropped 0 bases, with 8 bases sitting between them. The CDR3 contains 14 residues. Per the germline V gene, CDR1 is SGHTA and CDR2 is FQGNSA. In DNA form, the CDR3 reads TGTGCCAGCAGCTTAAGCGGCCTCTCCTACGAGCAGTACTTC. Translation: CASSLSGLSYEQYF.

The chain recombines TRBV5-8 with TRBJ1-5, with a possible D match to TRBD1 (5 bases). This CDR3 is built from 15 residues. Germline V gene lookup returns CDR1 SGHTS and CDR2 YDEGEE. Deletions cut 0 bases from V and 1 base from J, with 8 bases between. This CDR3 reads CASSLGAGSNQPQHF. Here the CDR3 DNA reads TGTGCCAGCAGCTTGGGGGCAGGGAGCAATCAGCCCCAGCATTTT. Together with reference TRBV5-8 and TRBJ1-5, the CDR3 gives the full variable domain: EAGVTQSPTHLIKTRGQQATLRCSPISGHTSVYWYQQALGLGLQFLLWYDEGEERNRGNFPPRFSGRQFPNYSSELNVNALELEDSALYLCASSLGAGSNQPQHFGDGTRLSIL.

As concerns this clone: At the DNA level, this CDR3 is encoded by other sequences in the same sample as well. The V call is TRBV14, the J call TRBJ1-5; D ambiguous. The germline V gene has CDR1 SGHDN and CDR2 FVKESK. With 1 base removed from V and 7 bases from J, the gap between germline ends came to 5 bases. The CDR3 totals 12 residues. As DNA, the CDR3 is TGTGCCAGCAGCCAAGGTAACCAGCCCCAGCATTTT. Translated, it gives CASSQGNQPQHF. The full variable domain, its missing parts supplied by reference TRBV14 and TRBJ1-5, is EAGVTQFPSHSVIEKGQTVTLRCDPISGHDNLYWYRRVMGKEIKFLLHFVKESKQDESGMPNNRFLAERTGGTYSTLKVQPAELEDSGVYFCASSQGNQPQHFGDGTRLSIL.

The gene calls are TRBV2 and TRBJ1-6, with TRBD1 as a possible D gene (6 bases). V was trimmed by 4 bases and J by 9 bases, leaving 13 bases between them. The CDR3 sequence is 14 residues long. Germline lookup yields CDR1 SNHLY and CDR2 FYNNEI. The CDR3 reads CASSGAGETSPLHF. In nucleotides, the CDR3 is TGTGCCAGCAGTGGGGCAGGGGAAACTTCACCCCTCCACTTT.

On this clone itself: A much larger clone lies a single base off, so this may be a read error. The identical CDR3 is also encoded by other nucleotide sequences in the sample. The V and J genes are TRBV27 and TRBJ2-3; D remains unclear. Germline V gives CDR1 MNHEY, CDR2 SMNVEV (reference sequence). The CDR3 extends over 11 amino acids. V dropped 6 bases and J dropped 2 bases, with 3 bases sitting between them. The CDR3 DNA reads as TGTGCCAGCAGATCCACAGATACGCAGTATTTT. This encodes CASRSTDTQYF.

The chain has TRBV2 and TRBJ2-5; tentatively, D is TRBD1 (6 bases). The CDR3 length is 14 residues. CDR1 and CDR2 from the germline V gene are SNHLY and FYNNEI. Trimming cost V 6 bases and J 0 bases, with 11 bases left between them. CDR3 coding DNA: TGTGCCAGCAGGAGGACAGCAAACCAAGAGACCCAGTACTTC. This encodes CASRRTANQETQYF.

This sequence joins TRBV4-1 and TRBJ2-1; D remains ambiguous. The V gene lost 1 base and the J gene lost 5 bases, with 12 bases spanning the gap. Germline CDR1 is MGHRA and CDR2 is YSYEKL. This CDR3 has 15 residues. The CDR3: CASSQVPDRNNEQFF. CDR3 DNA: TGCGCCAGCAGCCAAGTGCCCGATCGAAACAATGAGCAGTTCTTC.

Here the CDR3 reads CASSLGRAGEKLFF. The CDR3 region has the DNA TGTGCCAGCAGTTTAGGCAGGGCGGGTGAAAAACTGTTTTTT. The genes are TRBV27 and TRBJ1-4, with a weak D call TRBD1 (5 bases). The CDR3 length is 14 residues. CDR1 is MNHEY and CDR2 is SMNVEV in the germline V gene (reference sequence). V was cut by 2 bases and J by 7 bases, with 11 bases left in between. Supplemented by reference TRBV27 and TRBJ1-4, the full variable domain reads EAQVTQNPRYLITVTGKKLTVTCSQNMNHEYMSWYRQDPGLGLRQIYYSMNVEVTDKGDVPEGYKVSRKEKRNFPLILESPSPNQTSLYFCASSLGRAGEKLFFGSGTQLSVL.

The V gene is TRBV6-6, the J gene TRBJ2-7; TRBD1 is a possible D gene (5 bases). The CDR3 sequence is 14 residues long. Trimming took 2 bases from V and 4 from J, leaving 12 bases between them. CDR1 MNHNY and CDR2 SVGAGI come from the germline V gene (reference sequence). The CDR3 sequence: CASSYAGSEYEQYF. CDR3 in DNA: TGTGCCAGCAGTTACGCAGGGTCGGAGTACGAGCAGTACTTC.

CDR3 sequence (DNA): TGTGCCAGCTCACCGGGGACAGGGAATGGAAACACCATATATTTT. Translating gives CASSPGTGNGNTIYF. The rearrangement joins TRBV18 to TRBJ1-3, with 9 bases matching TRBD1. Per germline, CDR1 KGHSH and CDR2 LQKENI. Trimming cost V 3 bases and J 3 bases; bases outside gene matches: 3. This CDR3 is 15 amino acids long. Complete variable domain (other parts from reference TRBV18 and TRBJ1-3): NAGVMQNPRHLVRRRGQEARLRCSPMKGHSHVYWYRQLPEEGLKFMVYLQKENIIDESGMPKERFSAEFPKEGPSILRIQQVVRGDSAAYFCASSPGTGNGNTIYFGEGSWLTVV.

This chain joins TRBV7-2 and TRBJ2-3, with a tentative D call TRBD2 (6 bases). V was shortened by 5 bases and J by 2 bases, with 14 bases between the two germline ends. The CDR3 covers 15 residues. Germline values: CDR1 SGHTA, CDR2 FQGNSA. CDR3 region: CASSRTQRATDTQYF. Here the CDR3 DNA reads TGTGCCAGCAGCCGTACTCAGCGGGCCACAGATACGCAGTATTTT.

About this clone: The sample holds other DNA sequences that translate to the same CDR3. The chain employs TRBV29-1 and TRBJ2-3; D is perhaps TRBD1 or TRBD2 (6 bases each). V was shortened by 4 bases and J by 4 bases, with 9 bases between the two germline ends. This CDR3 has 12 amino acids. In germline, CDR1 is SQVTM, CDR2 ANQGSEA. The CDR3 DNA sequence: TGCAGCGTTGGAAGGGGGGCAGATACGCAGTATTTT. It encodes CSVGRGADTQYF.

The V call is TRBV7-6, the J call TRBJ2-7; TRBD2 matches 8 bases. Germline V lookup: CDR1 SGHVS, CDR2 FNYEAQ. J was trimmed by 2 bases and V by 5 bases; bases with no gene match: 14. CDR3 length: 17 amino acids. The CDR3 region is CASSPFGSGTPTYEQYF. The CDR3 DNA is TGTGCCAGCAGCCCATTCGGTAGCGGGACTCCGACCTACGAGCAGTACTTC.

The chain carries TRBV10-1 and TRBJ1-1; D perhaps matches TRBD1 (6 bases). Trimming pared 7 bases from V and 3 bases from J, leaving 15 bases between. The CDR3 is 14 residues long. Germline CDR1 is WNHNN and CDR2 is SYGVQD (reference sequence). CDR3 sequence reads: CASTRGHEDTEAFF. DNA for the CDR3: TGCGCCAGCACGCGGGGGCATGAGGACACTGAAGCTTTCTTT.

The chain carries TRBV2 and TRBJ2-5; no reliable D call. This CDR3 has 14 amino acids. V shed 0 bases and J shed 3 bases, with 8 bases lying between them. CDR1 is SNHLY and CDR2 is FYNNEI in the germline V gene. CDR3 nucleotide sequence: TGTGCCAGCAGTGAAGCGCGGTCAGAAGAGACCCAGTACTTC. Translated, it gives CASSEARSEETQYF. The whole variable domain, filled in from reference TRBV2 and TRBJ2-5, reads EPEVTQTPSHQVTQMGQEVILRCVPISNHLYFYWYRQILGQKVEFLVSFYNNEISEKSEIFDDQFSVERPDGSNFTLKIRSTKLEDSAMYFCASSEARSEETQYFGPGTRLLVL.

CDR3 sequence: CAISQGASGNTIYF. The CDR3 region has the DNA TGTGCCATCAGCCAGGGGGCCTCTGGAAACACCATATATTTT. The chain uses TRBV10-3 and TRBJ1-3; 8 nucleotides agree with TRBD1. V was clipped by 6 bases and J by 0 bases; unmatched bases: 1. This CDR3 contains 14 residues. CDR1 ENHRY and CDR2 SYGVKD come from the germline V gene.

The chain couples TRBV7-2 to TRBJ1-6; 9 bases align to TRBD1. The CDR3 extends over 17 amino acids. CDR1 and CDR2 from the germline V gene are SGHTA and FQGNSA. The V segment lost 0 bases and the J segment 5 bases; nucleotides outside the gene matches: 5. The CDR3: CASSLAGTGLHNSPLHF. CDR3 coding DNA: TGTGCCAGCAGCTTAGCGGGGACAGGGCTACATAATTCACCCCTCCACTTT.

J is TRBJ2-7 and V is TRBV7-2; a possible D gene is TRBD1 (6 bases). Germline CDR1 reads SGHTA; CDR2 reads FQGNSA. The CDR3 consists of 17 residues. V lost 1 base to trimming and J lost 6 bases, with 22 bases between them. The chain's CDR3 is CASSLGFGGPHLGEQYF. The DNA of the CDR3 is TGTGCCAGCAGCTTAGGGTTTGGGGGCCCGCATCTAGGCGAGCAGTACTTC.

The rearrangement joins TRBV29-1 to TRBJ2-7; TRBD1 agrees at 7 bases. Germline V gene sequence: CDR1 SQVTM, CDR2 ANQGSEA. The CDR3 extends over 15 amino acids. With V trimmed by 4 bases and J by 3 bases, 12 bases remained unmatched. The DNA of the CDR3 is TGCAGCGTTGGCCGAGGAATGGACAGGAGCTACGAGCAGTACTTC. Protein: CSVGRGMDRSYEQYF.

V usage is TRBV28 and J usage is TRBJ1-2; D is uncertain. The V gene's germline CDR1 is MDHEN and CDR2 SYDVKM. Between the trimmed V and J ends, which lost 6 bases and 0 bases, there was a span of 20 bases. The CDR3 sequence is 17 residues long. The CDR3 reads CASSLVGILQANYGYTF. The CDR3 DNA reads as TGTGCCAGCAGCCTGGTAGGCATTTTACAAGCTAACTATGGCTACACCTTC.

The chain uses TRBV6-5 and TRBJ1-2; D may be TRBD1 (5 bases). Germline V gene lookup returns CDR1 MNHEY and CDR2 SVGAGI. The V end lost 6 bases, the J end lost 6 bases, and 14 bases lay between the germline ends. The CDR3 runs 13 residues. The CDR3 DNA follows: TGTGCCAGCAGAGGGGTAGGGGCTGATGGCTACACCTTC. It yields the protein CASRGVGADGYTF.

The chain couples TRBV2 to TRBJ2-3; D gene uncertain. Germline V CDR1 and CDR2: SNHLY, FYNNEI. There are 13 residues in the CDR3. V lost 2 bases to trimming and J lost 7 bases, with 10 bases between them. CDR3 amino acids: CASSENRAYTQYF. The CDR3 nucleotides read TGTGCCAGCAGTGAAAATCGCGCCTATACGCAGTATTTT.

V and J are TRBV15 and TRBJ1-5; D is unclear. The germline V gene encodes CDR1 LNHNV and CDR2 YYDKDF (reference sequence). The CDR3 consists of 15 residues. V was cut by 8 bases and J by 0 bases, with 14 bases left in between. CDR3 loop: CATSRDTYSNQPQHF. The CDR3 bases are TGTGCCACCTCCCGTGACACCTATAGCAATCAGCCCCAGCATTTT.

This clone was detected only once. The chain uses TRBV9 and TRBJ1-6, with D uncertain. The CDR3 contains 16 residues. Germline CDR1 and CDR2: SGDLS and YYNGEE. V lost 1 base, J lost 1 base, and 9 bases lay in between. The CDR3 protein is CASSVKENSYNSPLHF. CDR3 coding DNA: TGTGCCAGCAGCGTAAAGGAGAATTCCTATAATTCACCCCTCCACTTT.